These 2 T cell receptor beta chains were sequenced from one sample in a study of T cell responses to AZD1222 COVID-19 vaccine. Sequencing was performed with immunoSEQ multiplex PCR; in TCRdb, only in-frame clones are kept and a portion is missing. This table has roughly 70,000 clones, 79% appearing once. The material sequenced was peripheral blood, taken on day 0 of MenACWY control vaccination. The receptors shown here come from an adult in good health.

The chain combines TRBV3-1 (or the pseudogene TRBV3-2) with TRBJ2-7; 14 bases are a match to TRBD2. This CDR3 contains 18 residues. CDR1 and CDR2 (germline): LGHDT, YNNKEL (reference sequence). V lost 0 bases, J lost 2 bases, and 6 bases stayed unmatched. The DNA of the CDR3 is TGTGCCAGCAGCCAAGATCACAGGACTAGCGGGAGGACCTACGAGCAGTACTTC. As protein: CASSQDHRTSGRTYEQYF.

This clone was observed a few times. V is TRBV4-2 and J is TRBJ1-4; no firm D call. Between the trimmed V and J ends, which lost 4 bases and 8 bases, there was a span of 17 bases. The germline CDR1 and CDR2 sequences are LGHNA and YNFKEQ. The CDR3 totals 15 residues. The CDR3 here is CASSRRERPSEKLFF. The DNA for the CDR3 is TGTGCCAGCAGCCGTCGTGAGAGGCCTAGCGAAAAACTGTTTTTT.